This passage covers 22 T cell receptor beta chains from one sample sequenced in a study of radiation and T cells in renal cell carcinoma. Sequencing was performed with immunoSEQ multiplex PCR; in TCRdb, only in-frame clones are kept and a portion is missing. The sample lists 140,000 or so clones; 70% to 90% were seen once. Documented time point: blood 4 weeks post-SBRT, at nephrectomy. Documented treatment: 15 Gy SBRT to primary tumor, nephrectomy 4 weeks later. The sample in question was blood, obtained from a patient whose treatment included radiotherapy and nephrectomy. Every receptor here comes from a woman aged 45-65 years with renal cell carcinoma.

The CDR3 DNA sequence: TGTGCCAGCAGTTTGGCAGGGAAGGGTAACTATGGCTACACCTTC. This gives the protein CASSLAGKGNYGYTF. This rearrangement joins TRBV28 to TRBJ1-2; D might be TRBD1 (5 bases). The germline V gene encodes CDR1 MDHEN and CDR2 SYDVKM. This CDR3 is 15 amino acids long. Trimming took off 3 bases at V and 1 base at J, with 12 bases between the two ends.

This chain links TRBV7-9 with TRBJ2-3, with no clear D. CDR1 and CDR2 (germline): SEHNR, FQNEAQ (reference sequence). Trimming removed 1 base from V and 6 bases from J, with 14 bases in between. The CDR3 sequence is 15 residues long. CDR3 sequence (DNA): TGTGCCAGCAGCTTAGAAGGCATCCTCGCCGATACGCAGTATTTT. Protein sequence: CASSLEGILADTQYF.

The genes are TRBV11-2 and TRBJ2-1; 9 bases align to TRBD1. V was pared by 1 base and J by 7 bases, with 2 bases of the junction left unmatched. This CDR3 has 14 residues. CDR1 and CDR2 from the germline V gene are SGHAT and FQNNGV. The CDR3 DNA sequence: TGTGCCAGCAGCTTAGGAGGACAGGGGAATGAGCAGTTCTTC. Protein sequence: CASSLGGQGNEQFF.

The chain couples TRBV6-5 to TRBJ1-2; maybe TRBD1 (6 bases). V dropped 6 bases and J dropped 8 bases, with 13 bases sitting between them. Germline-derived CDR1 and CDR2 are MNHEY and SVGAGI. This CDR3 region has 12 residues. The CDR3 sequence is CASREGVEGYTF. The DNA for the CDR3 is TGTGCCAGCAGGGAGGGGGTAGAAGGCTACACCTTC.

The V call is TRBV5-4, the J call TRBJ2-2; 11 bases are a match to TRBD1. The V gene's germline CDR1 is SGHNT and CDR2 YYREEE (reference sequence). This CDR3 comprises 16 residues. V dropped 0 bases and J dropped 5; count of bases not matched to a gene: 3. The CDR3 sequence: CASSLGTGGATGELFF. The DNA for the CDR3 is TGTGCCAGCAGCTTGGGGACAGGGGGCGCGACCGGGGAGCTGTTTTTT.

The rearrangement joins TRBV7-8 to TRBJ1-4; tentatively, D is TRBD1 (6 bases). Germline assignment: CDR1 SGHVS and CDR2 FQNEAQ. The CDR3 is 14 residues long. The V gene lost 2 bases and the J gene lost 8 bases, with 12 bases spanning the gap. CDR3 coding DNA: TGTGCCAGCAGCTTAACAGGGAGAGGAGAAAAACTGTTTTTT. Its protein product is CASSLTGRGEKLFF.

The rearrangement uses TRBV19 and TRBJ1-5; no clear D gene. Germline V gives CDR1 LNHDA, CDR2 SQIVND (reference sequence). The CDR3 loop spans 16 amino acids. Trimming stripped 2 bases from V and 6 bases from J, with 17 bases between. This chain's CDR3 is CASSILFASSLQPQHF. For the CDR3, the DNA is TGTGCCAGTAGTATATTGTTTGCAAGTAGCCTTCAGCCCCAGCATTTT.

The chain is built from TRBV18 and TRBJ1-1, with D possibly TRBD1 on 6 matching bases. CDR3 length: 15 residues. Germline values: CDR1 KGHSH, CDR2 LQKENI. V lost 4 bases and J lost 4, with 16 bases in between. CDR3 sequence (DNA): TGTGCCAGCTCACGAATCACAGGGACGGGCACTGAAGCTTTCTTT. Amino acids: CASSRITGTGTEAFF.

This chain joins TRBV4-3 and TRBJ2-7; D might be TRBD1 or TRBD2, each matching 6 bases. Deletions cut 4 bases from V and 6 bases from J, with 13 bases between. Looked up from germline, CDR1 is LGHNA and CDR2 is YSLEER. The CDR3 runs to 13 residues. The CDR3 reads CASSPEGHGEQYF. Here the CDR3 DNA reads TGCGCCAGCAGCCCGGAGGGACATGGCGAGCAGTACTTC.

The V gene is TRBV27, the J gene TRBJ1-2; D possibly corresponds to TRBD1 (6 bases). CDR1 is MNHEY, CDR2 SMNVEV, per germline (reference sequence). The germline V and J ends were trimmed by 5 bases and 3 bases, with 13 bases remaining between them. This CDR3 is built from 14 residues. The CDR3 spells CASSPQGPDYGYTF. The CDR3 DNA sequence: TGTGCCAGCAGTCCACAGGGTCCCGACTATGGCTACACCTTC.

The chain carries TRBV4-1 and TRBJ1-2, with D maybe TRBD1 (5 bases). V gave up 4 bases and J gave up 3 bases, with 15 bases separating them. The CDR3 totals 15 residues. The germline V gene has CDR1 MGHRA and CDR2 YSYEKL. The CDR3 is CASSLNRQSYYGYTF. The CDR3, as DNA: TGCGCCAGCAGCCTGAACCGACAGTCCTACTATGGCTACACCTTC.

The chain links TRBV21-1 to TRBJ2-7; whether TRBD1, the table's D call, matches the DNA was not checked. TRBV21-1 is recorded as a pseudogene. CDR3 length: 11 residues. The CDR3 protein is CASSNQGEQYF. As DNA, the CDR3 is TGTGCCAGCAGCAACCAGGGCGAGCAGTACTTC.

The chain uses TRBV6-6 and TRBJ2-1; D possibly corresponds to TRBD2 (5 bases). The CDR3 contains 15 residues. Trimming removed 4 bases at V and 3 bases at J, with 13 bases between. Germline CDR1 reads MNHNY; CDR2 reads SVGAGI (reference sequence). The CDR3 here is CASSFKMGVYNEQFF. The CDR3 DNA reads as TGTGCCAGCAGTTTCAAAATGGGAGTCTACAATGAGCAGTTCTTC.

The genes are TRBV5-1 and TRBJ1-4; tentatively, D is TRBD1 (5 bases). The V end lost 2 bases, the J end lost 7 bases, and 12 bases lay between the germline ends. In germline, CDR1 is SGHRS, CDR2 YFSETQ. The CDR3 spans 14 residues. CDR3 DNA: TGCGCCAGCAGCTTAGGGACGGGATCTGAAAAACTGTTTTTT. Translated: CASSLGTGSEKLFF.

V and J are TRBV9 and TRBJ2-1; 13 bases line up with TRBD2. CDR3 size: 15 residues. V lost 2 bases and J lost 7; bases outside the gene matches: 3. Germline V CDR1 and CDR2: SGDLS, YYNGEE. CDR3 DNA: TGTGCCAGCAGCGTGGGGACTAGCGGGATTAATGAGCAGTTCTTC. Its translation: CASSVGTSGINEQFF.

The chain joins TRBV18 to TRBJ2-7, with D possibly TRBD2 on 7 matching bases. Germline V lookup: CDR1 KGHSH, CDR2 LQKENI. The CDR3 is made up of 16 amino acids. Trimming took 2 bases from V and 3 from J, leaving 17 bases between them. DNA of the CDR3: TGTGCCAGCTCACCAGGACTAGGGGGGGGACTCTACGAGCAGTACTTC. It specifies CASSPGLGGGLYEQYF. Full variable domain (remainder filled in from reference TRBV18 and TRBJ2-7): NAGVMQNPRHLVRRRGQEARLRCSPMKGHSHVYWYRQLPEEGLKFMVYLQKENIIDESGMPKERFSAEFPKEGPSILRIQQVVRGDSAAYFCASSPGLGGGLYEQYFGPGTRLTVT.

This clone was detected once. The CDR3 reads CASSPLGATNEKLFF. As DNA, the CDR3 is TGTGCCAGCAGTCCGCTGGGGGCAACTAATGAAAAACTGTTTTTT. This chain joins TRBV6-5 and TRBJ1-4; the D gene is possibly TRBD1 (5 bases). V lost 5 bases, J lost 0 bases, and 10 bases lay in between. This CDR3 spans 15 amino acids. Germline V gene sequence: CDR1 MNHEY, CDR2 SVGAGI.

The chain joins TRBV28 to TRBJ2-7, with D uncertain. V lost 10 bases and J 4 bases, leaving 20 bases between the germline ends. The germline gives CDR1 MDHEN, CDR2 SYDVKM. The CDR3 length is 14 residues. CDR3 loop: CATRHQYAPYEQYF. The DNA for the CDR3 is TGTGCCACCCGGCACCAATACGCTCCTTACGAGCAGTACTTC.

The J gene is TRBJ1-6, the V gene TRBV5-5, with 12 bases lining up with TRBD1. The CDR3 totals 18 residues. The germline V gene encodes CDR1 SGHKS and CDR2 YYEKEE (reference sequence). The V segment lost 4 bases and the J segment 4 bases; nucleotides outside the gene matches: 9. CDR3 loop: CASSHPRDRGPYNSPLHF. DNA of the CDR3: TGTGCCAGCAGCCATCCCCGGGACAGGGGGCCGTATAATTCACCCCTCCACTTT.

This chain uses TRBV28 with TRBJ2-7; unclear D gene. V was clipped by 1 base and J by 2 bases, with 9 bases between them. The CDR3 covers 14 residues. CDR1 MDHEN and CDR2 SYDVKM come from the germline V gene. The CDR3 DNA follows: TGTGCCAGCAGTTTATCGGACGTAACCTACGAGCAGTACTTC. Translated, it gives CASSLSDVTYEQYF.

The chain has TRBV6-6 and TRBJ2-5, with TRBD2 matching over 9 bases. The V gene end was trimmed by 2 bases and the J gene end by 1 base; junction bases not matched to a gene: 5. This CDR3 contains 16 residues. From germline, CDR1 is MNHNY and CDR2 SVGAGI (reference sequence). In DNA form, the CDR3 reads TGTGCCAGCAGTTACCCCGGGACTAGCTCCCAAGAGACCCAGTACTTC. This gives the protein CASSYPGTSSQETQYF.

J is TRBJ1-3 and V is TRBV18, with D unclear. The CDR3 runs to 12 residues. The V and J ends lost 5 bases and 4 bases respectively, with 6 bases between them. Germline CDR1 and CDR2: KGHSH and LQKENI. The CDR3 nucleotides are TGTGCCAGCTCATTTGACGGAAACACCATATATTTT. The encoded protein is CASSFDGNTIYF.